The clone carrying this T cell receptor (beta chain) was detected ten times or more. This specimen comes from a study of liver allograft versus peripheral blood T cells. On the study more broadly: Recipients' peripheral blood served as the comparator for T cell receptor repertoires in transplanted livers.

TCRdb ran MiXCR on the reads and lists one entry per CDR3 protein. Of about 13,000 distinct CDR3 sequences listed, 18% are singletons. CDR1 and CDR2 (germline): KGHSH, LQKENI. The J segment lost 2 bases and the V segment lost 2 bases, leaving 5 bases of the junction unmatched. The CDR3 runs to 17 residues. This receptor was identified in a human patient who had a liver transplant. The T cells may come from the graft donor. V and J are TRBV18 and TRBJ2-5, with 13 bases identical to TRBD2. The CDR3: CASSPTRLAGGQETQYF. The CDR3 region has the DNA TGTGCCAGCTCACCAACAAGACTAGCGGGGGGTCAAGAGACCCAGTACTTC. Using reference TRBV18 and TRBJ2-5 for the parts outside the CDR3, the full variable domain is NAGVMQNPRHLVRRRGQEARLRCSPMKGHSHVYWYRQLPEEGLKFMVYLQKENIIDESGMPKERFSAEFPKEGPSILRIQQVVRGDSAAYFCASSPTRLAGGQETQYFGPGTRLLVL.